The entry that follows covers one T cell receptor beta chain sequence. The sample comes from a study of blood T cell repertoires in COVID-19. Study summary: Material from acute and convalescent COVID-19 was sourced from the United States, Italy and Spain. PBMCs, B-cell-depleted T cells, or T cells provided the cDNA or gDNA that made up the material.

CDR1 SGHNT and CDR2 YENEEA come from the germline V gene. The CDR3 runs to 17 residues. V trimming: 5 bases; J trimming: 4 bases; junction bases outside the gene matches: 13. It was during active infection that Seattle patients were enrolled and then longitudinally followed. In the authors' workflow: Nucleated cell counts were estimated from reference gene primer amplification. Clones were read by immunoSEQ multiplex PCR, and TCRdb kept only the in-frame ones, dropping some. Clone size and V and J calls were adopted from that table, with D and trimming inferred from the DNA. The sample holds about 160,000 clones, roughly 81% seen once.

The chain carries TRBV11-3 and TRBJ2-1; TRBD2 agrees at 8 bases. The clonotype comes from a woman aged 50 to 60 with COVID-19, enrolled during active disease. The sample comprised peripheral blood. The CDR3 loop reads CASSPIGMAGGYNEQFF. CDR3 DNA: TGTGCCAGCAGCCCCATCGGTATGGCGGGGGGATACAATGAGCAGTTCTTC.